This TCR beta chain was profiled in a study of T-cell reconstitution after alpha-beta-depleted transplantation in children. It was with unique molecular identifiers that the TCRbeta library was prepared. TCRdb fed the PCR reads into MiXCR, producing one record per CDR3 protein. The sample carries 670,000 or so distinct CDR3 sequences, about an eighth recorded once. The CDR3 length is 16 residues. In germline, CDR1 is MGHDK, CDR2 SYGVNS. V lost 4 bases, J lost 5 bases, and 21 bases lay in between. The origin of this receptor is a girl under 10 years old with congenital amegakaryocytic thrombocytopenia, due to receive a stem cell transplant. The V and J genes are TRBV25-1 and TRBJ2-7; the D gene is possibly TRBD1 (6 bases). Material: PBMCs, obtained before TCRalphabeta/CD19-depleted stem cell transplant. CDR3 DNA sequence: TGTGCCAGCAGTGGAGGACAGCCCCTTAGAGGAGACGAGCAGTACTTC. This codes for CASSGGQPLRGDEQYF.